Listed below are T cell receptor beta chains from one sample, sequenced in a study of CD8+CD57+ T cells in acquired aplastic anemia. MiXCR, applied by TCRdb to the reads, yields one record per CDR3 protein. Among 35,000 to 45,000 distinct CDR3 sequences, 65% to 70% were seen once, and the ten largest hold about 25%. The specimen sequenced was sorted CD4+, CD8+, or CD8+CD57+ T cells (not recorded which) from PBMCs. The receptor set was obtained from a human donor in good health, serving as a control. CDR3s include the opening cysteine and the closing phenylalanine or tryptophan. The order of the fields is V gene, CDR3 protein.

>TRBV2
CAAGQSSYEQYF
>TRBV10-3
CAITSGTGHGYTF
>TRBV19
CASARRGAQSETQYF
>TRBV10-3
CASSDPRETQYF
>TRBV9
CASSGPQETQYF
>TRBV5-1
CASSFTGTEAFF
>TRBV4-2
CASSHRTEQFF
>TRBV10-1
CASKNSLGTEAFF
>TRBV7-2
CASRPGGKNAEAFF
>TRBV19
CASSIWGQPQHF
>TRBV19
CASSKAGYGTGTHEQYF
>TRBV14
CASTPLEFTTNEKLFF
>TRBV6-1
CASSEAIGPGGSPLHF
>TRBV24-1
CATSDGGGANVLTF
>TRBV19
CASERQGTQEAFF
>TRBV10-3
CAIRSGSRDTEAFF
>TRBV24-1
CATSDDPDTQYF
>TRBV2
CASSVETSNNSPLHF
>TRBV2
CASSVGRTGGHEQFF
>TRBV9
CASSVEVAGSTDTQYF
>TRBV11-2
CASSLPGQVLGNTIYF
>TRBV29-1
CSVDQGGPGVQFF
>TRBV20-1
CSASENEAFF
>TRBV2
CASSELLEDTQYF
>TRBV10-1
CASSERGGQETQYF
>TRBV29-1
CSVGRQGLYNEQFF
>TRBV7-9
CASRVTGNYGYTF
>TRBV6-5
CASSYSRSNTEAFF
>TRBV2
CATRRMTDTQYF
>TRBV20-1
CSASSDVTYNEQFF
>TRBV7-8
CASSLDPTAEQYF
>TRBV20-1
CSARDSVRDEQYF
>TRBV24-1
CATRDQERSGELFF
>TRBV27
CASSRYPTGYYEQYF
>TRBV15
CATSRDPGRGTDTQYF
>TRBV24-1
CATSAGLQGSGETQYF
>TRBV7-3
CASSLLLADGELFF
>TRBV5-6
CASSWDSIYGTQYF
>TRBV7-2
CASSPVGETQYF
>TRBV24-1
CATSDFKDGPYYGYTF
>TRBV7-2
CASSLEPTGGHEQYF
>TRBV24-1
CATAGEVGQPQHF
>TRBV6-1
CASSEQGNTQYF
>TRBV19
CATVASSVGNQPQHF
>TRBV19
CASSSGRAYEQYF
>TRBV7-9
CASSFRAQETQYF